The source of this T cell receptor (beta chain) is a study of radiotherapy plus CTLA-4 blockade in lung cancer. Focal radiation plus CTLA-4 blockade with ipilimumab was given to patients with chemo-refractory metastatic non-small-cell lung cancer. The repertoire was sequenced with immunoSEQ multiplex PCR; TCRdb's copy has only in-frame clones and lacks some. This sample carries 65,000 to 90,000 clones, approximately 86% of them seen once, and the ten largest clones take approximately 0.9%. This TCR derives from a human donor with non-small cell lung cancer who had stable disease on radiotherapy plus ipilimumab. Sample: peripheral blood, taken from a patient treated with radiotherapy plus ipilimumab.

The DNA of the CDR3 is TGTGCCAGCAGTCGGGACAGGGGTGCTGGGTATGGCTACACCTTC. Its protein product is CASSRDRGAGYGYTF. This chain joins TRBV28 and TRBJ1-2, with 10 bases lining up with TRBD1. Unmatched junction bases numbered 8, after V lost 5 bases and J lost 5 bases. The CDR3 loop spans 15 amino acids. CDR1 and CDR2 from the germline V gene are MDHEN and SYDVKM.